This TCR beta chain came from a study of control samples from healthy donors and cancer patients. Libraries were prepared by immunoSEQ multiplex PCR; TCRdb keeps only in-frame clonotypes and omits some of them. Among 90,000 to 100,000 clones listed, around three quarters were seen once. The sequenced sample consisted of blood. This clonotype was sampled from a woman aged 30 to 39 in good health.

DNA for the CDR3: TGTGCCAGCAGCAAAGCGAGCGGGACAGGACCTCTTCCCCTCCACTTT. Translation: CASSKASGTGPLPLHF. The V call is TRBV21-1, the J call TRBJ1-6; the DNA was not compared with TRBD1, the D call given in the table. TRBV21-1 has pseudogene status. CDR3 length: 16 residues.